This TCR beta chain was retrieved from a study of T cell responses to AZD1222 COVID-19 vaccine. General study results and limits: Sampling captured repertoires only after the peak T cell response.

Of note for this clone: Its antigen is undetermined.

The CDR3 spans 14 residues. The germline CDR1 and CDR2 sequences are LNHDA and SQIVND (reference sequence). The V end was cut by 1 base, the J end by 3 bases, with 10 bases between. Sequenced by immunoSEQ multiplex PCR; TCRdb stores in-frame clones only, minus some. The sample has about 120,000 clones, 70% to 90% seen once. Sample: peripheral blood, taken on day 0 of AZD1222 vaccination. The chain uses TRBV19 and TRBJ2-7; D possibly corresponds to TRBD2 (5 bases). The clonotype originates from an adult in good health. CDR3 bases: TGTGCCAGTAGTATAGGGGGAGCCTACTACGAGCAGTACTTC. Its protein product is CASSIGGAYYEQYF.